This T cell receptor (beta chain) was profiled in a study of blood T cell repertoires in COVID-19. The method was immunoSEQ multiplex PCR; TCRdb's version includes in-frame clones alone and lacks a portion of them. The table lists around 230,000 clones, 86% of them singletons, with less than 4.5% in the top ten. After removal of 1 base from V and 5 bases from J, the junction contained 7 bases not matched to a gene. CDR3 length: 15 amino acids. Germline V CDR1 and CDR2: SGHVS, FNYEAQ. The sample consisted of PBMCs or T cells enriched from blood (not recorded which). The receptor's source is a woman aged 40 to 55 with acute COVID-19. The rearrangement links TRBV7-6 to TRBJ2-5; TRBD1 aligns across 7 bases. DNA for the CDR3: TGTGCCAGCAGCTTAGAACCGGGACAGTTGGAGACCCAGTACTTC. Protein: CASSLEPGQLETQYF.